This passage covers 20 T cell receptor beta chains from one sample sequenced in a study of response to subunit inactivated influenza vaccine (dated by TCRdb to the late 2010s). Libraries were built with RT-PCR. Sequencing relied on an Illumina HiSeq 2500. The public reads were run again by TCRdb, first through fastp at Q25 and then through MiXCR, and only productive beta chains were kept. When rows share a CDR3 protein, they turn into one entry using the most common DNA and genes. The table for this sample lists about half a million distinct CDR3 sequences; around 8% of them were counted only once. The biggest ten clones account for roughly 13% of the sample. Sample: PBMCs from blood, taken less than 30 months after vaccination. Every receptor here comes from a man between 50 and 69 years old who received an inactivated influenza vaccine. Donor details come from another sample of the same person, matched by shared clones.

This clonotype occurred many times. The chain couples TRBV20-1 to TRBJ2-1, with D hard to call. V gave up 5 bases and J gave up 6 bases, with 14 bases separating them. This CDR3 contains 13 residues. Looked up from germline, CDR1 is DFQATT and CDR2 is SNEGSKA (reference sequence). The chain's CDR3 is CSALRPRINEQFF. The CDR3 DNA reads as TGCAGTGCTCTGCGACCACGTATCAATGAGCAGTTCTTC.

This clonotype has just a few counts. The V and J genes are TRBV7-9 and TRBJ2-7; 7 positions match TRBD1. Trimming took 5 bases from V and 4 from J; bases not matched to a gene: 5. CDR1 and CDR2 (germline): SEHNR, FQNEAQ (reference sequence). The CDR3 extends over 13 amino acids. This CDR3 is CASSAGTAYEQYF. Written as DNA, the CDR3 is TGTGCCAGCAGCGCCGGGACAGCTTACGAGCAGTACTTC.

This clonotype turned up a few times. The genes are TRBV20-1 and TRBJ2-5; TRBD2 matches 11 bases. Trimming removed 6 bases from V and 2 bases from J; junction bases left unmatched: 20. Germline-derived CDR1 and CDR2 are DFQATT and SNEGSKA (reference sequence). This CDR3 spans 19 amino acids. CDR3 bases: TGCAGTGCATTCGACCCGAGACTAGCGGGGTTAATCCATCAAGAGACCCAGTACTTC. Amino acids: CSAFDPRLAGLIHQETQYF.

This clonotype was found a few times. The CDR3 loop reads CASSLTGGDANTGELFF. The CDR3 DNA is TGCGCCAGCAGCCTCACAGGGGGAGACGCGAACACCGGGGAGCTGTTTTTT. This chain connects TRBV5-1 to TRBJ2-2, with 8 positions matching TRBD1. V lost 4 bases, J lost 0 bases, and 8 bases stayed unmatched. Germline loops: CDR1 SGHRS, CDR2 YFSETQ. CDR3 size: 17 residues.

This CDR3 is CASSPPGRARSTGELFF. The CDR3 nucleotides are TGTGCCAGCAGCCCCCCCGGTCGGGCTCGGAGCACCGGGGAGCTGTTTTTT. This chain links TRBV7-2 with TRBJ2-2; unclear D gene. This CDR3 region has 17 residues. V lost 5 bases and J 4 bases, leaving 20 bases between the germline ends. Germline V gene lookup returns CDR1 SGHTA and CDR2 FQGNSA.

The J gene is TRBJ2-2, the V gene TRBV5-1; D unresolved. The CDR3 is 14 residues long. Trimming took off 5 bases at V and 4 bases at J, with 12 bases between the two ends. Germline V gives CDR1 SGHRS, CDR2 YFSETQ. CDR3 loop: CASSTEAPTGELFF. The CDR3 coding sequence is TGCGCCAGCAGTACCGAGGCTCCCACCGGGGAGCTGTTTTTT.

The rearrangement joins TRBV15 to TRBJ2-6; D ambiguous. The germline V and J ends were trimmed by 3 bases and 0 bases, with 18 bases remaining between them. This CDR3 is built from 19 residues. Germline lookup yields CDR1 LNHNV and CDR2 YYDKDF (reference sequence). In DNA form, the CDR3 reads TGTGCCACCAGCAGGAAACCGGGTCCAACCTACTCTGGGGCCAACGTCCTGACTTTC. Translation gives CATSRKPGPTYSGANVLTF.

Many counts were recorded for this clonotype. This sequence joins TRBV7-2 and TRBJ2-7, with 7 bases aligning to TRBD2. Germline V gene sequence: CDR1 SGHTA, CDR2 FQGNSA. The V segment lost 1 base and the J segment 1 base; nucleotides outside the gene matches: 4. The CDR3 consists of 15 residues. The CDR3 spells CASSLGLAASYEQYF. CDR3 DNA: TGTGCCAGCAGCTTAGGGCTAGCGGCATCCTACGAGCAGTACTTC. The complete variable domain, with remaining parts taken from reference TRBV7-2 and TRBJ2-7, reads GAGVSQSPSNKVTEKGKDVELRCDPISGHTALYWYRQSLGQGLEFLIYFQGNSAPDKSGLPSDRFSAERTGGSVSTLTIQRTQQEDSAVYLCASSLGLAASYEQYFGPGTRLTVT.

This clonotype showed up many times. V gene TRBV2 combines with J gene TRBJ1-6; 9 bases are shared with TRBD1. After removal of 8 bases from V and 7 bases from J, the junction contained 6 bases not matched to a gene. The CDR3 is 14 amino acids. Looked up from germline, CDR1 is SNHLY and CDR2 is FYNNEI. CDR3 DNA: TGTGCCAGCGCGGACAGGGGATACAATTCACCCCTCCACTTT. It is translated as CASADRGYNSPLHF.

This clonotype has a count of ten or more. This chain joins TRBV9 and TRBJ2-1; unclear D gene. The germline CDR1 and CDR2 sequences are SGDLS and YYNGEE. CDR3 length: 14 amino acids. The V end was cut by 4 bases, the J end by 0 bases, with 8 bases between. The CDR3 spells CASSTRSSYNEQFF. CDR3 nucleotide sequence: TGTGCCAGCAGCACGCGGTCCTCCTACAATGAGCAGTTCTTC.

This clonotype appeared many times. The chain carries TRBV15 and TRBJ2-5; D assignment may be TRBD1 or TRBD2 (5 bases each). This CDR3 is 16 amino acids long. Per germline, CDR1 LNHNV and CDR2 YYDKDF (reference sequence). Trimming removed 0 bases from V and 4 bases from J, with 15 bases in between. The CDR3 DNA reads TGTGCCACCAGCAGAGATCGCGGGCAGGGTCGAGAGACCCAGTACTTC. Translating gives CATSRDRGQGRETQYF.

This clonotype was picked up a small number of times. The rearrangement links TRBV7-9 to TRBJ2-1; D gene ambiguous. With 4 bases removed from V and 2 bases from J, the gap between germline ends came to 15 bases. Germline values: CDR1 SEHNR, CDR2 FQNEAQ (reference sequence). This CDR3 region has 16 residues. The chain's CDR3 is CASSSTGLPPYNEQFF. The CDR3 coding sequence is TGTGCCAGCAGCTCCACTGGGCTCCCCCCCTACAATGAGCAGTTCTTC.

The chain recombines TRBV12-3 or TRBV12-4 with TRBJ2-1, with D tentatively TRBD2 (6 bases). The CDR3 runs 17 residues. Deletions cut 0 bases from V and 6 bases from J, with 18 bases between. In nucleotides, the CDR3 is TGTGCCAGCAGTTTAGCGGTGGGGCGGGGAAGGCGCAATGAGCAGTTCTTC. Its translation is CASSLAVGRGRRNEQFF.

Many counts were recorded for this clonotype. This chain joins TRBV15 and TRBJ2-7; D tentatively reads TRBD1 or TRBD2 (6 bases each). V was clipped by 1 base and J by 2 bases, with 18 bases between them. Germline-derived CDR1 and CDR2 are LNHNV and YYDKDF (reference sequence). The CDR3 totals 17 residues. The CDR3 coding sequence is TGTGCCACCAGCAGAGTGGGGGCTAGCGAGACCCCCTACGAGCAGTACTTC. Its translation: CATSRVGASETPYEQYF.

V and J are TRBV20-1 and TRBJ2-3; D is possibly TRBD1 or TRBD2 (5 bases each). CDR1 and CDR2 (germline): DFQATT, SNEGSKA (reference sequence). The CDR3 is 11 residues long. Trimming left V 4 bases short and J 9 bases short, with 11 bases between. Here the CDR3 reads CSANLWGTQYF. The CDR3 bases are TGCAGTGCTAATCTTTGGGGGACGCAGTATTTT.

V and J are TRBV20-1 and TRBJ2-7; D is unclear. CDR3 length equals 15 residues. V was cut by 0 bases and J by 1 base, with 13 bases left in between. From germline, CDR1 is DFQATT and CDR2 SNEGSKA (reference sequence). The CDR3 protein is CSARDRQALSYEQYF. In DNA form, the CDR3 reads TGCAGTGCTAGAGATCGGCAGGCCTTATCCTACGAGCAGTACTTC.

This clonotype was seen a few times. This sequence joins TRBV7-2 and TRBJ2-7, with D hard to call. V lost 6 bases to trimming and J lost 3 bases, with 15 bases between them. The CDR3 runs to 14 residues. Germline CDR1 is SGHTA and CDR2 is FQGNSA. In nucleotides, the CDR3 is TGTGCCAGCAGTTATTACTCAGATCTCTACGAGCAGTACTTC. This gives the protein CASSYYSDLYEQYF.

This clonotype was seen repeatedly, ten times or more. The genes are TRBV6-1 and TRBJ1-1; no reliable D call. Per germline, CDR1 MNHNS and CDR2 SASEGT. The CDR3 totals 13 residues. Deletions cut 5 bases from V and 0 bases from J, with 7 bases between. Written as DNA, the CDR3 is TGTGCCAGCAGTCGAGAAGTGAACACTGAAGCTTTCTTT. Amino acids: CASSREVNTEAFF.

This clonotype was counted ten times or more. The V gene is TRBV9, the J gene TRBJ1-2; 8 bases agree with TRBD1. The trim removed 4 bases at V and 4 bases at J, leaving 6 bases unmatched. CDR3 length: 14 amino acids. CDR1 SGDLS and CDR2 YYNGEE come from the germline V gene. The chain's CDR3 is CASSSSGGSYGYTF. In nucleotides, the CDR3 is TGTGCCAGCAGCTCATCAGGGGGCTCCTATGGCTACACCTTC.

There are many counts of this clonotype. The chain couples TRBV15 to TRBJ1-5; D may be TRBD1 (5 bases). The V and J ends lost 6 bases and 1 base respectively, with 13 bases between them. Germline-derived CDR1 and CDR2 are LNHNV and YYDKDF (reference sequence). CDR3 size: 15 residues. CDR3 DNA sequence: TGTGCCACCAGATCGTGGGGGGACAGCAATCAGCCCCAGCATTTT. Translated: CATRSWGDSNQPQHF.